The source of this T cell receptor (beta chain) is a study of shared clonotypes between healthy human individuals. The assay was run at deep level. For each subset, genomic DNA was distributed in equal portions over several immunoSEQ plates. Produced via immunoSEQ multiplex PCR; TCRdb's table is partial and in-frame only. The data show 1.5 million to 2.5 million clones, with 85% to 95% seen just once and roughly 1.2% held by the top ten. Study outcomes and limitations: Rarefaction showed sorted-subset sequencing was incomplete despite large depth.

Germline CDR1 and CDR2: MNHEY and SVGAGI. V lost 3 bases and J lost 3; bases outside the gene matches: 7. The length of the CDR3 is 15 residues. Cells designated naive CD8 were CD45RO-negative and were positively selected for CCR7, with terminally differentiated effector memory CD45RA+ cells excluded. Donors included only healthy HIV-negative adults lacking recent acute infections or vaccinations. To note about this clone: Its target is not known.

The chain links TRBV6-5 to TRBJ1-1; 7 bases match TRBD1. The receptor's source is a man aged 18 to 29 in good health. Material: naive CD8+ T cells sorted from blood. CDR3 amino acids: CASSYGSGGDTEAFF. As DNA, the CDR3 is TGTGCCAGCAGTTATGGCTCAGGGGGTGACACTGAAGCTTTCTTT.